This TCR beta chain was identified during a study of blood T cell repertoires in COVID-19 (dated by TCRdb to 2020 to 2021). Background on the whole study: Samples from collaborators originated in the United States, Italy and Spain and spanned both the acute and convalescent phases of COVID-19. Subjects who had been exposed to COVID-19, were actively infected with it, or had recovered from it provided the deeply sampled blood TCRbeta repertoires that made up the dataset. Samples were obtained from the ongoing ImmuneRACE study (first 160 participants) and from 950 to 1,500 subjects provided by 6 global collaborators. A freely available public database, intended as a resource for researchers studying the immune response to SARS-CoV-2, is where the repertoires were released. The material from the prospective study consisted of cDNA or gDNA derived from T cells, B-cell-depleted T cells, or PBMCs. Where available, HLA class I and class II types were obtained from metadata supplied by the sample provider rather than from assay-based typing. The sample metadata nearly always contained a de-identified subject ID, COVID-19 status, age in years and sex.

The paper as a whole reports these results and caveats: The quantity of clinical and demographic metadata differed by source and by participant and was supplied without curation.

TCRbeta CDR3 regions were amplified from genomic DNA using the immunoSEQ Assay, a bias-controlled multiplex PCR. Processing in the source paper ran as follows. The number of nucleated cells in each sample was estimated by amplification of reference gene primers within the assay. To quantify the absolute abundance of each unique TCRbeta CDR3 rearrangement, sequence reads were collapsed and filtered. Productive Simpson clonality was computed per sample as the square root of Simpson's diversity index over productive rearrangements. TCRdb limited this immuneACCESS table to in-frame rearrangements with V and J called. A share of clones is missing; checked studies link under half to unresolved V genes, and the rest is unexplained. V, J and clone size were drawn from that table, and D and trimming were deduced from the DNA. Here the sample has around 310,000 clones; over 80% occur a single time. The ten biggest clones cover about 5% of the sample.

V and J are truncated by 5 bases and 4 bases respectively, leaving an intervening sequence of 17 bases. The germline V gene (reference sequence) gives CDR1 as SEHNR and CDR2 as FQNEAQ. Counted from cysteine to phenylalanine, this CDR3 has 15 amino acids. Only the CDR3 DNA is retained, 45 bases long and in frame from the first base. This clone was picked up one time. The clone's antigen remains unknown. No quality values exist for individual bases; no much larger clone is one base distant. Participants in the prospective study were enrolled through a virtual design, were aged about 18 to 100 years, and lived in fewer than 30 United States geographic areas. To assign participants to cohorts, the prospective study relied on clinical history that participants themselves reported in a screening survey and a study questionnaire. Recovered participants in ImmuneRACE Cohort 3 were defined as having two consecutive negative NP/OP PCR tests, clearance from a healthcare professional, or resolution of symptoms. In the prospective study, whole blood, serum and a nasopharyngeal or oropharyngeal swab were collected from each participant by mobile phlebotomists. Additional blood draws and questionnaires over a 2-month period could optionally be provided by prospective study participants. Blood samples from the prospective study were shipped frozen or at room temperature prior to DNA extraction.

The chain uses TRBV7-9 and TRBJ2-5; D gene: possibly TRBD1, on 6 matching bases. This TCR was sampled from a man younger than 45 who had recovered from COVID-19. Sequencing used PBMCs or T cells enriched from blood (not recorded which). The DNA sequence is given as TGTGCCAGCAGCCTAAGTGTGGGGGCCGGAGAGACCCAGTACTTC. The resulting protein is CASSLSVGAGETQYF.